Each of the 9 T cell receptor beta chains below was sequenced from the same sample in a study of post-analysis software for immune sequencing data. Researchers reported that TCR beta cDNA libraries carried unique molecular identifiers. Using its own MiXCR run on the PCR reads, TCRdb lists one record per CDR3 protein. The top ten hold about 4.5% of the sample, which has hundreds of thousands of distinct CDR3 sequences, about 57% seen once. Overall study findings and caveats: Among roughly 5 TRBV segments more frequent in patients than controls were TRBV5-6, TRBV5-1 and TRBV20-1.

These receptors have no identified antigens. Sequenced material: blood. The origin of the receptors is a girl aged 10-17 years with multiple sclerosis.

The genes are TRBV3-1 and TRBJ2-1; the match to TRBD2 covers 7 bases. This CDR3 contains 16 residues. Germline V CDR1 and CDR2: LGHDT, YNNKEL (reference sequence). Germline trimming cut 1 base from V and 1 base from J; bases unmatched to any gene: 4. This CDR3 reads CASSQVRLASYNEQFF. CDR3 nucleotides: TGTGCCAGCAGCCAAGTTAGACTAGCTTCCTACAATGAGCAGTTCTTC.

The chain couples TRBV29-1 to TRBJ2-5; maybe TRBD1 (7 bases). The CDR3 runs 13 residues. CDR1 and CDR2 (germline): SQVTM, ANQGSEA. With 2 bases removed from V and 4 bases from J, the gap between germline ends came to 11 bases. Here the CDR3 reads CSVERQGGETQYF. The CDR3 DNA reads as TGCAGCGTTGAAAGACAGGGAGGAGAGACCCAGTACTTC.

This clonotype turned up a few times. The V call is TRBV3-1, the J call TRBJ2-7; TRBD2 aligns across 9 bases. V shed 0 bases and J 5 bases; nucleotides not matched to a gene: 14. The germline V gene has CDR1 LGHDT and CDR2 YNNKEL (reference sequence). The CDR3 covers 18 residues. The CDR3 nucleotides read TGTGCCAGCAGCCAAGATCAGGGACTAGCTGGGGATGGAAACGAGCAGTACTTC. As protein: CASSQDQGLAGDGNEQYF.

The chain is built from TRBV20-1 and TRBJ1-2; 10 bases line up with TRBD1. Germline lookup yields CDR1 DFQATT and CDR2 SNEGSKA (reference sequence). V dropped 5 bases and J dropped 4; count of bases not matched to a gene: 7. This CDR3 spans 14 amino acids. The CDR3 coding sequence is TGCAGTGCTGTAGACAGGGGGCTAGGCTATGGCTACACCTTC. Translated, it gives CSAVDRGLGYGYTF.

V usage is TRBV29-1 and J usage is TRBJ2-6; no definite D call. Germline V CDR1 and CDR2: SQVTM, ANQGSEA. This CDR3 comprises 14 residues. V gave up 5 bases and J gave up 0 bases, with 8 bases separating them. The CDR3 nucleotides read TGCAGCGTTCCCACTATCTCTGGGGCCAACGTCCTGACTTTC. It translates to CSVPTISGANVLTF.

The table lists this clonotype with a few counts. The genes are TRBV28 and TRBJ1-5; tentatively, D is TRBD1 (5 bases). CDR1 is MDHEN, CDR2 SYDVKM, per germline. The CDR3 spans 16 residues. V was shortened by 8 bases and J by 0 bases, with 17 bases between the two germline ends. The CDR3: CASQTEGFYSNQPQHF. The CDR3 nucleotides are TGTGCCAGCCAAACCGAGGGGTTTTATAGCAATCAGCCCCAGCATTTT.

The CDR3 DNA follows: TGTGCCAGCAGCTGGGGGACTGGAAGCTCCTACAATGAGCAGTTCTTC. This encodes CASSWGTGSSYNEQFF. The chain carries TRBV12-3 or TRBV12-4 and TRBJ2-1, with D possibly TRBD2 on 6 matching bases. With 6 bases removed from V and 0 bases from J, the gap between germline ends came to 15 bases. The CDR3 totals 16 residues.

J is TRBJ2-7 and V is TRBV6-5; the match to TRBD1 covers 7 bases. The length of the CDR3 is 16 residues. Losses at the gene ends were 3 bases for V and 1 base for J; bases not matched to a gene: 9. CDR1 is MNHEY and CDR2 is SVGAGI in the germline V gene. The CDR3 DNA follows: TGTGCCAGCAGTTATACTCCGGACAGGCTTTCCTACGAGCAGTACTTC. Protein product: CASSYTPDRLSYEQYF.

This clonotype was detected a few times. The rearrangement uses TRBV20-1 and TRBJ2-3; D not resolved. The CDR3 sequence is 11 residues long. The germline V gene has CDR1 DFQATT and CDR2 SNEGSKA (reference sequence). Trimming cost V 1 base and J 3 bases, with 2 bases left between them. The CDR3 loop is CSARVTDTQYF. Here the CDR3 DNA reads TGCAGTGCTAGAGTTACAGATACGCAGTATTTT.